This T cell receptor beta chain was observed in a study of blood T cell repertoires in COVID-19 (dated by TCRdb to 2018 to 2020). Context from the whole study: The collaborator samples originated in the United States, Italy and Spain and spanned the acute and convalescent phases of COVID-19. The prospective study material was composed of cDNA or gDNA derived from T cells, B-cell-depleted T cells, or PBMCs. Deeply sampled blood TCRbeta repertoires from subjects exposed to, actively infected with, or recovered from COVID-19 were included in the dataset. The repertoires were released in a freely available public database meant as a resource for research on the immune response to SARS-CoV-2. Samples came from the ongoing ImmuneRACE study (first 160 participants) plus 1,254 subjects from 6 global collaborators. Nearly every sample came with metadata listing a de-identified subject ID, COVID-19 status, age in years and sex. Where available, HLA class I and class II types were taken from metadata supplied by the sample provider and were not determined by assay-based typing.

A remark on this clone: Which antigen it targets is not known. There are no base qualities to consult, and no much larger clone falls within one base.

The collaborating institutions used their own protocols to collect whole blood in K2EDTA tubes. For TCRbeta analysis, collaborators shipped samples in one of three forms: frozen whole blood, isolated PBMCs, or DNA extracted from either of those sample types. The paper's findings and limits, for the study overall: The quantity of clinical and demographic metadata differed by source and by participant and was supplied without curation.

TCRbeta CDR3 regions were amplified from genomic DNA using the immunoSEQ Assay, a bias-controlled multiplex PCR. The source study handled its data this way. Nucleated cell counts per sample were estimated from amplification of reference gene primers within the assay. To quantify the absolute abundance of each unique TCRbeta CDR3 rearrangement, sequence reads were collapsed and filtered. Productive Simpson clonality was computed per sample as the square root of Simpson's diversity index over productive rearrangements. Held by TCRdb, this immuneACCESS table contains in-frame sequences only and omits some clones. Under half of the omission traces to an unresolved V gene where checked; the cause of the rest is unknown. V and J calls plus clone size are reproduced from that table; the DNA served to infer D and trimming. For this sample there are approximately 41,000 clones; roughly 89% appear just once. 20% to 25% of the sample belongs to the ten largest clones.

CDR1 SGDLS and CDR2 YYNGEE were looked up in the germline V gene. Unmatched junction bases come to 4, with V trimmed by 4 bases and J by 6 bases. From cysteine to phenylalanine, the CDR3 is 13 amino acids long. Only the CDR3 portion is preserved as DNA: 39 bases, with reading frame beginning at the first base. Recombination connected TRBV9 to TRBJ2-1, and TRBD2 aligns with 7 junction nucleotides. The TCR sequence derives from a man over 45 with active COVID-19. The sequencing sample was made of peripheral blood. The CDR3 protein: CASSREGINEQFF. Here is the DNA: TGTGCCAGCAGCAGGGAGGGCATCAATGAGCAGTTCTTC.